The rows below give T cell receptor beta chains drawn from one sample of a study of shared clonotypes between healthy human individuals. Assay used: immunoSEQ multiplex PCR; TCRdb lists only in-frame clones, some missing. The repertoire holds 1.4 million or so clones, with less than 99% as singletons. The sequenced sample consisted of naive CD4+ T cells sorted from blood. The receptors stem from a man aged 30 to 39 in good health. The CDR3 runs from the conserved cysteine through the conserved F or W.

V	J	CDR3
TRBV2	TRBJ2-5	CASSEVGQGETQYF
TRBV19	TRBJ2-3	CASTRDRTSTDTQYF
TRBV13	TRBJ2-2	CASSLRQTGPDRDTGELFF
TRBV15	TRBJ2-3	CATSRVYTQYF
TRBV5-1	TRBJ2-7	CASSEPEDTGREQYF
TRBV10-1	TRBJ1-1	CASSKGPNTEAFF
TRBV6-5	TRBJ2-3	CASSDRGHTQYF
TRBV10-3	TRBJ1-2	CAISPTGGDYGYTF
TRBV7-9	TRBJ2-6	CASSLFGGNGANVLTF
TRBV7-2	TRBJ1-4	CASTQGDRGEKLFF
TRBV6-9	TRBJ2-7	CASLPRLGLGYEQYF
TRBV7-8	TRBJ2-1	CASSSGLAGDEQFF
TRBV18	TRBJ2-7	CASSPLIPGTGSYEQYF
TRBV5-5	TRBJ1-3	CASSPRGGFSSGNTIYF
TRBV11-2	TRBJ2-1	CASSLPASGTSYNEQFF
TRBV5-1	TRBJ1-4	CASSLEGSNEKLFF
TRBV4-2	TRBJ2-1	CASSLMWGQTSGTKAWNEQFF
TRBV29-1	TRBJ1-3	CSVGLGQAGNTIYF
TRBV28	TRBJ1-5	CASSSGTANQPQHF
TRBV2	TRBJ1-5	CASSDRGQPQHF
TRBV19	TRBJ2-1	CASSIKGLAGGPGYNEQFF
TRBV27	TRBJ2-1	CASSLGTSRNEQFF
TRBV7-3	TRBJ2-1	CASSLPSPISGGADNEQFF
TRBV7-8	TRBJ2-3	CASVSFLADTQYF
TRBV16	TRBJ2-1	CASSPSSGSGSDEQFF
TRBV19	TRBJ2-7	CASREGQASYEQYF
TRBV7-6	TRBJ2-3	CASSLGLPSTDTQYF
TRBV6-5	TRBJ2-7	CASRGWDEQYF
TRBV7-8	TRBJ2-7	CASSFISFYEQYF
TRBV6-5	TRBJ1-2	CASSYSGREIGGYTF
TRBV5-4	TRBJ1-1	CALREGGLPEAFF
TRBV2	TRBJ1-4	CASSVFGGGDEKLFF
TRBV30	TRBJ1-5	CAWSVVQGNNGNQPQHF
TRBV13	TRBJ2-3	CASSLASGGPPAADTQYF
TRBV28	TRBJ2-3	CASGTRSTDTQYF
TRBV5-4	TRBJ2-3	CASSPRSDTQYF
TRBV4-2	TRBJ2-5	CASSQAGTSGQETQYF
TRBV2	TRBJ1-2	CASSGSGQGFGIAF
TRBV28	TRBJ2-7	CASSLTRQRTSSYEQYF
TRBV27	TRBJ2-7	CASSRLETSSYEQYF
TRBV5-1	TRBJ2-3	CASSARQGTDTQYF
TRBV4-3	TRBJ2-7	CASSLRTGSPYEQYF
TRBV10-2	TRBJ2-7	CASSFASYEQYF
TRBV6-1	TRBJ2-3	CASSLGGPGVDTQYF
TRBV7-2	TRBJ2-7	CASSLDLFSYEQYF
TRBV28	TRBJ1-4	CASSGTGVLATNEKLFF
TRBV18	TRBJ2-7	CASSAGTGTYEQYF
TRBV7-9	TRBJ1-2	CASSRGTYDGYTF
TRBV2	TRBJ2-1	CASSLTSGSAYNEQFF
TRBV14	TRBJ2-1	CASSRGHRVEEFF
TRBV27	TRBJ2-2	CASSLLNPGPNTGELFF
TRBV29-1	TRBJ1-1	CSALKARSGTSEAFF
TRBV6-1	TRBJ1-5	CASSAQESPYSNQPQHF
TRBV5-6	TRBJ1-2	CASRGAGANYGYTF
TRBV25-1	TRBJ1-1	CASRSLGHMNTEAFF
TRBV19	TRBJ2-2	CASRRRTGLSIPPNTGELFF
TRBV11-3	TRBJ2-1	CASSSSGTSDGEQFF
TRBV10-3	TRBJ2-1	CAISESLVGGESAEQFF
TRBV7-8	TRBJ2-2	CASSLVSGRGTGELFF
TRBV27	TRBJ1-5	CASSLAGNSNQPQHF